A selection of T cell receptor beta chains follows, all from one sample in a study of tumor-infiltrating lymphocytes in primary liver carcinoma. MiXCR, run by TCRdb on the multiplex PCR reads, gives a single entry per CDR3 protein. The sample has roughly 25,000 distinct CDR3 sequences, roughly 80% seen once; the top ten hold 45% to 50%. The material sequenced was liver tumor tissue from sampling region 3. Source of these receptors: a man aged 40-49 years with primary liver carcinoma and hepatitis B virus infection. Each CDR3 is given without its conserved first and last residue. Not every row has a clone size; where given, it reads once, few, many or a size class.

J gene,clone size,V gene,CDR3 protein
TRBJ1-2,-,TRBV5-1,AGSSTNAIGCT
TRBJ2-1,-,TRBV5-6,ASSLGNRDSSYNELF
TRBJ2-7,once,TRBV12-3/TRBV12-4,ASSLGQGTNYEEY
TRBJ2-1,once,TRBV7-8,ACNSLGTGGSYNEQF
TRBJ2-1,-,TRBV6-2/TRBV6-3,GSQERYNDQF
TRBJ2-5,-,TRBV12-3/TRBV12-4,ATRAGELAGETQY
TRBJ2-1,once,TRBV11-2,ASSLLSSGSNEQF
TRBJ2-7,-,TRBV5-4,ASSGFRAGATYEQY
TRBJ1-5,-,TRBV6-1,ASEIGGPPSVHSNQPQH
TRBJ2-3,-,TRBV6-5,ASSGQGRSTDTQY
TRBJ2-5,-,TRBV11-2,VSGQTPDGRKETQY
TRBJ2-1,few,TRBV19,ASKLAVAAYEQF
TRBJ2-7,-,TRBV7-9,ASSLYGRRNRGTYEQY
TRBJ2-2,-,TRBV6-2/TRBV6-3,ASSRSHTGELF
TRBJ1-2,-,TRBV4-2,ASSQVMGRGAGYT
-,-,TRBV5-4,ASRLSLSDTQH
TRBJ2-5,-,TRBV4-3,AYSQGLGETQY
TRBJ2-3,-,TRBV7-8,ASWVVDEDTQC
TRBJ2-1,once,TRBV11-3,ASSIHPPGTSGFSEQF
TRBJ2-1,-,TRBV20-1,SASAAGPYNEQF
TRBJ1-5,medium-sized,TRBV28,ASRNYGQPQH
TRBJ2-2,medium-sized,TRBV29-1,SVARTANTGELF
TRBJ2-5,many,TRBV9,ASSVGGSGRGETQY
TRBJ2-5,-,TRBV11-2,ASSLVPASGQETQY
TRBJ2-7,-,TRBV6-5,AIPSRTWYNEQY
TRBJ2-7,-,TRBV11-2,ASSFVAGVQYEQY
TRBJ2-3,-,TRBV29-1,SAVGLVGDVTQY
TRBJ2-7,medium-sized,TRBV4-3,ASSQVKATGEQY
TRBJ2-3,-,TRBV5-4,ASRYLAGGPDMQY
TRBJ1-5,-,TRBV4-2,ASSQEPGISNQPRQ
TRBJ2-3,once,TRBV7-9,GSSLAPAAQY
TRBJ2-5,once,TRBV10-3,AISEPKGQEGTETQY
TRBJ1-2,-,TRBV6-1,ASSPTGEGYT
TRBJ2-7,many,TRBV5-4,ASSSEGRAYNEQY
TRBJ1-5,-,TRBV11-2,AITQQSNQPQH
TRBJ2-7,-,TRBV4-2,ASSGKPGLAGGPYKQY
TRBJ2-2,-,TRBV11-1,TSSLSRFGELF
TRBJ2-1,few,TRBV6-1,ASMLNQHSEQF
TRBJ2-3,-,TRBV4-2,ASSQEKGVTDSQY
TRBJ2-7,many,TRBV10-3,AISALPPGQGFGEQY
TRBJ2-1,-,TRBV5-1,ANCPGQGLGEQL
TRBJ2-3,-,TRBV5-4,ASSGLVGGRLDTQY
TRBJ2-2,-,TRBV11-2,TNSIALGGANTGELF
TRBJ2-3,-,TRBV4-2,AGSQVALLAGATDTQY
TRBJ2-2,-,TRBV4-1,VSSDLDRGLTGELF
TRBJ2-7,-,TRBV12-3/TRBV12-4,AGSMWTGGSYEQY
TRBJ2-5,few,TRBV11-2,ASSQAPDGGKETEY
TRBJ1-5,once,TRBV10-3,AISKYEGGQPQH
TRBJ2-7,-,TRBV5-4,ASGGFGTGATYEQY
TRBJ2-2,-,TRBV11-2,VSITGGRKTGELL
TRBJ2-1,-,TRBV4-2,ASSLIRGTCPNEQF